What follows describes a single T cell receptor beta chain. TCRdb's copy holds only in-frame clones and misses some; the assay was immunoSEQ multiplex PCR. Of 150,000 or so clones listed, roughly 90% are singletons. The validation cohort, a group of more than 95 subjects, included the donors and was separate from the approximately 680-subject first cohort. Germline loops: CDR1 SGHDT, CDR2 YYEEEE. Germline trimming cut 0 bases from V and 2 bases from J; bases unmatched to any gene: 4. CDR3 length: 15 amino acids. The data originate from a study of cytomegalovirus exposure and HLA in healthy donors. The sequencing sample was made of PBMCs. This clonotype was obtained from a young man in good health and CMV-seropositive. The chain links TRBV5-6 to TRBJ2-7, with 8 bases matching TRBD2. DNA for the CDR3: TGTGCCAGCAGCTTGGATAGCGGGATTACCTACGAGCAGTACTTC. Its protein is CASSLDSGITYEQYF.